The entry that follows covers one T cell receptor beta chain sequence. Antigen specificity is unknown. The data stem from a study of PD-L1 blockade in urothelial cancer. Across the study: Patients went on atezolizumab at some point between 2013 and 2015, receiving 1,200 mg intravenously every 3 weeks. Analysis of blood occurred 3 weeks (second dose) and 6 weeks after treatment start.

This CDR3 comprises 15 residues. V lost 6 bases and J 1 base, leaving 16 bases between the germline ends. CDR1 is MGHDK, CDR2 SYGVNS, per germline. Only in-frame clones appear in the TCRdb table, and some are missing; sequencing was by immunoSEQ multiplex PCR. The sample comprises about 84,000 clones, over 80% of which are singletons, and more than 9% rests with the top ten. Study-level findings and limits: Sub-median blood TCR clonality before treatment predicted longer survival.

This receptor was identified in a man in his sixties or seventies with urothelial cancer. The sample in question was PBMCs, obtained around atezolizumab (anti-PD-L1) treatment. The chain employs TRBV25-1 and TRBJ2-7; D possibly corresponds to TRBD2 (5 bases). The CDR3 protein is CASSLDLRGSYEQYF. In DNA form, the CDR3 reads TGTGCCAGCAGCTTGGACCTACGAGGGTCCTACGAGCAGTACTTC.